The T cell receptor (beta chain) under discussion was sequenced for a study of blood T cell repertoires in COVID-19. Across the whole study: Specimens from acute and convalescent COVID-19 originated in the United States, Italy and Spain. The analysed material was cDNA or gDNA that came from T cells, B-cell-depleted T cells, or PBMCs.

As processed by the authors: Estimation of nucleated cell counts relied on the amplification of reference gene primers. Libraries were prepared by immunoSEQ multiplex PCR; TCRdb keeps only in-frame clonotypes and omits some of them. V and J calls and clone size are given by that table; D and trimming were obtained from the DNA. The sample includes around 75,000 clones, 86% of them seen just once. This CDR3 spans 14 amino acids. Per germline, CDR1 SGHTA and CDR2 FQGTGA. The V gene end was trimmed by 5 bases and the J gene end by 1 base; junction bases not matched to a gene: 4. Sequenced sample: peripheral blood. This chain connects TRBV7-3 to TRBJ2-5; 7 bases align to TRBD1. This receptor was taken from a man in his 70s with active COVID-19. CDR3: CASSPGTAQETQYF. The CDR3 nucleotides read TGTGCCAGCAGCCCCGGGACAGCCCAAGAGACCCAGTACTTC.